These T cell receptor beta chains were read from a single sample in a study of blood T cell repertoires in COVID-19. This table comes from immunoSEQ multiplex PCR, and its TCRdb copy is limited to in-frame clones, with some not included. The sample has under 400,000 clones, around 87% seen once; the top ten hold 10%. Sequences were obtained from peripheral blood. The source of these receptors is a woman in her twenties or thirties with COVID-19, enrolled during active disease. Each CDR3 is given with its conserved first and last residue. Clone size is not always given. Where it is, it says once, few, many or a class for expanded clones.

j_call cdr3_length v_call clone_size cdr3_aa
TRBJ2-7 13 TRBV29-1 - CSVVSTSGYEQYF
TRBJ2-5 14 TRBV6-5 - CASSPGLQRETQYF
TRBJ1-3 15 TRBV6-5 once CASSYSRGSGNTIYF
TRBJ2-1 15 TRBV4-1 - CASSPHSGPYNEQFF
TRBJ1-5 14 TRBV2 - CASSEGQGWQPQHF
TRBJ2-7 14 TRBV9 once CASSASGGTYEQYF
TRBJ2-2 13 TRBV7-2 - CASSLEPSGELFF
TRBJ1-4 16 TRBV19 - CASSIGREATNEKLFF
TRBJ2-3 15 TRBV30 - CAWSRRLQRWDTQYF
TRBJ1-1 13 TRBV30 - CAWSVGVQTEAFF
TRBJ1-6 13 TRBV5-6 - CASSLNRDSPLHF